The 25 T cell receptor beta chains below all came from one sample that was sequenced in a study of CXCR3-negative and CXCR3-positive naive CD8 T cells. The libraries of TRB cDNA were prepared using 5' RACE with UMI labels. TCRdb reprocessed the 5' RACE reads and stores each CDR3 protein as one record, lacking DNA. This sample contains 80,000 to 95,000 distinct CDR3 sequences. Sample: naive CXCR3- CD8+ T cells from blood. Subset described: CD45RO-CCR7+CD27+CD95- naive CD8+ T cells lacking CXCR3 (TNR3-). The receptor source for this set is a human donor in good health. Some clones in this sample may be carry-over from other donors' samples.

CDR3: CSARGGSSPDTQYF. The V call is TRBV29-1, the J call TRBJ2-3; TCRdb calls TRBD2, which cannot be checked without DNA. The CDR3 runs to 14 residues. Germline assignment: CDR1 SQVTM and CDR2 ANQGSEA.

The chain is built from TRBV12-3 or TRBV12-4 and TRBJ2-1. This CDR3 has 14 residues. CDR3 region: CASSFDESYNEQFF.

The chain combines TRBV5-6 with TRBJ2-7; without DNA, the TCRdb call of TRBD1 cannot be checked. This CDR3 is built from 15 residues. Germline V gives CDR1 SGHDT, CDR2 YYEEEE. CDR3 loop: CASSAAGTKKGEQYF.

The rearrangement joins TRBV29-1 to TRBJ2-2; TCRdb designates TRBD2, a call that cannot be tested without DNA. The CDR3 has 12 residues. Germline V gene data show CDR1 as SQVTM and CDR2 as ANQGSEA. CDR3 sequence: CSFRGGTGELFF.

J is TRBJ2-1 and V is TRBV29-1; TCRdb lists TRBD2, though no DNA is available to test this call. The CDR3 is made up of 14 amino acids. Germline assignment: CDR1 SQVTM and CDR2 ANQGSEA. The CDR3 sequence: CSVVPASSYNEQFF.

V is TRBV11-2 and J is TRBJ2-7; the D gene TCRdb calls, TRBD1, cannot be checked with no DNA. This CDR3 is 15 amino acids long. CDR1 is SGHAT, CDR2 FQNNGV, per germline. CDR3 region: CASSPRDRSSYEQYF.

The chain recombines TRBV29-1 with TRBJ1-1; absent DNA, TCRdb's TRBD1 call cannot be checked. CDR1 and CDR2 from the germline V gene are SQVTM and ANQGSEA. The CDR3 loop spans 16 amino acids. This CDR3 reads CSVVDGDRLENTEAFF.

The CDR3: CSVAGEAGNTIYF. This chain joins TRBV29-1 and TRBJ1-3; TCRdb names TRBD1, which stays unverified in the absence of DNA. The CDR3 runs 13 residues. Germline V gene sequence: CDR1 SQVTM, CDR2 ANQGSEA. The entire variable domain, with the rest obtained from reference TRBV29-1 and TRBJ1-3, is as follows: SAVISQKPSRDICQRGTSLTIQCQVDSQVTMMFWYRQQPGQSLTLIATANQGSEATYESGFVIDKFPISRPNLTFSTLTVSNMSPEDSSIYLCSVAGEAGNTIYFGEGSWLTVV.

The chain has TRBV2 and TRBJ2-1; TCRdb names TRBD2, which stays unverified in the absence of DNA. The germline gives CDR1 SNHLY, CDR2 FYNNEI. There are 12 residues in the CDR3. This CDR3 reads CASEREANEQFF.

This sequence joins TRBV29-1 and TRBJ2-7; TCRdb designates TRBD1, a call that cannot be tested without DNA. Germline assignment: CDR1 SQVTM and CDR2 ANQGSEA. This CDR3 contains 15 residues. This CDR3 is CSVGVPGHLVYEQYF.

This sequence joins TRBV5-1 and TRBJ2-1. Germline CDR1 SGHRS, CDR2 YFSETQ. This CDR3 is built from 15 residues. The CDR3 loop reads CASSLVEGYYNEQFF.

CDR3 residues: CASSLGTEQFF. J is TRBJ2-1 and V is TRBV5-5. CDR1 is SGHKS and CDR2 is YYEKEE in the germline V gene (reference sequence). The CDR3 runs 11 residues.

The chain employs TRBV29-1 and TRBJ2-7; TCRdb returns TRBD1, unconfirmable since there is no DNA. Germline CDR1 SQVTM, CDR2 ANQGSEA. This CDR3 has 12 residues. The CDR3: CSVETGAYEQYF.

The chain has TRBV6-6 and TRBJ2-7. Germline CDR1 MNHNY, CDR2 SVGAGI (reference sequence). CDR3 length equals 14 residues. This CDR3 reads CASSYSPGEYEQYF.

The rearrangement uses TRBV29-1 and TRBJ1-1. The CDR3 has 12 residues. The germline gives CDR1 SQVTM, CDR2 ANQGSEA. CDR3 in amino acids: CSVPVMNTEAFF.

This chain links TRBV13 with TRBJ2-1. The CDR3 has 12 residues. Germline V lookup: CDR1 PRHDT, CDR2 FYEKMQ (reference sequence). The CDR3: CASSLRRDEQFF.

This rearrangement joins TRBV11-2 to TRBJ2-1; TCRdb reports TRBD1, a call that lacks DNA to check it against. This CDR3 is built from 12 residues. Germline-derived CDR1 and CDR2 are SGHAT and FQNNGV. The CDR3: CASSLQGGEQFF.

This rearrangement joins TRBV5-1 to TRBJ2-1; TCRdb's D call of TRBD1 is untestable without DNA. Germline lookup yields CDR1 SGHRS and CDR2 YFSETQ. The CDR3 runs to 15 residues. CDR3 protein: CASGYRDTGYNEQFF.

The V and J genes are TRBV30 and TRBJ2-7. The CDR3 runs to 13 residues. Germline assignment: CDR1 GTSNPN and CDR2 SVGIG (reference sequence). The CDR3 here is CAWSVAGYGEQYF.

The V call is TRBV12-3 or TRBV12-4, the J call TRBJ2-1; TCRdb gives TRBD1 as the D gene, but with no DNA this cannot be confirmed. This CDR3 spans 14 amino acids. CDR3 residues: CASSLTGGYNEQFF.

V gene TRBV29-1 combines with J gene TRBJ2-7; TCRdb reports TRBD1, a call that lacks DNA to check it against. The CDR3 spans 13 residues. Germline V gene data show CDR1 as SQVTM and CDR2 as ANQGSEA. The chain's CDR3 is CSVPGDRSYEQYF.

The CDR3 reads CASSGGAGTEAFF. The gene calls are TRBV9 and TRBJ1-1; TCRdb returns TRBD1, unconfirmable since there is no DNA. CDR1 and CDR2 (germline): SGDLS, YYNGEE. The CDR3 sequence is 13 residues long.

The CDR3 sequence: CSVEGRESYGYTF. This chain uses TRBV29-1 with TRBJ1-2. CDR1 is SQVTM, CDR2 ANQGSEA, per germline. The CDR3 is 13 amino acids.

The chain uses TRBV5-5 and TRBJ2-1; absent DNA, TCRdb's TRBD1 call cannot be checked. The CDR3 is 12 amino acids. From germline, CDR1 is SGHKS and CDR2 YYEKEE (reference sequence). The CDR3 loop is CASSLSRGEQFF.

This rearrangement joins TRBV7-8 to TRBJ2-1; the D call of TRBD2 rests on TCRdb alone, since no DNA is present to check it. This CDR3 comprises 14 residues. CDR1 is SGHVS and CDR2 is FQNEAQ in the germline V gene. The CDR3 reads CASSPEGDGNEQFF.